These 28 T cell receptor beta chains originate from one sample sequenced in a study of Graves' ophthalmopathy and Graves' hyperthyroidism (dated by TCRdb to the late 2010s). TCRdb names Illumina HiSeq 2000 as the instrument used. For repertoire sequencing, the TCR beta CDR3 regions were amplified from RNA transcripts. The first round was an RT-PCR using HTBI primers with the Qiagen OneStep RT-PCR kit, and this first round was followed by a second-round multiplex PCR, then size selection and purification. Using fastp at Q25 and MiXCR, TCRdb reprocessed the public reads and kept productive beta chains. When rows share a CDR3 protein, they turn into one entry using the most common DNA and genes. The sample table lists 300,000 to 500,000 distinct CDR3 sequences, approximately 15% of them with a count of one. The ten largest clones represent about 7% of the sample. The sequencing sample was made of peripheral blood. These receptors came from a woman aged 18-35 years with stable Graves' hyperthyroidism. Donor details come from another sample of the same person, matched by shared clones.

This clonotype has a count of ten or more. The chain has TRBV12-5 and TRBJ2-2, with 8 nucleotides matching TRBD1. The V gene's germline CDR1 is LGHNT and CDR2 FRNRAP. J was trimmed by 5 bases and V by 4 bases; bases with no gene match: 9. The CDR3 is made up of 16 amino acids. The CDR3 reads CASGSPQGARTGELFF. In nucleotides, the CDR3 is TGTGCTAGTGGTTCGCCGCAGGGGGCGAGGACCGGGGAGCTGTTTTTT.

This clonotype was observed many times. CDR3 DNA sequence: TGTGCCAGCAGCGTAGATGGGACCGATAATTCACCCCTCCACTTT. It translates to CASSVDGTDNSPLHF. The rearrangement uses TRBV9 and TRBJ1-6; D may be TRBD1 (5 bases). The CDR3 is 15 residues long. Trimming took off 0 bases at V and 5 bases at J, with 9 bases between the two ends. The germline V gene has CDR1 SGDLS and CDR2 YYNGEE.

This clonotype was counted many times. The chain uses TRBV27 and TRBJ2-7; D is undetermined. V gave up 3 bases and J gave up 3 bases, with 12 bases separating them. Germline loops: CDR1 MNHEY, CDR2 SMNVEV (reference sequence). The CDR3 length is 14 residues. CDR3 DNA: TGTGCCAGCAGTTTCGGCCAGCGCCTCTACGAGCAGTACTTC. Protein product: CASSFGQRLYEQYF.

The sample holds many counts of this clonotype. This chain links TRBV7-8 with TRBJ2-5; 8 bases fit TRBD1. This CDR3 is built from 16 residues. Germline V gene lookup returns CDR1 SGHVS and CDR2 FQNEAQ. Trimming at V came to 0 bases and at J to 5 bases, leaving 8 bases not matched to a gene. The CDR3 spells CASSLAVSGGGETQYF. The CDR3 DNA reads TGTGCCAGCAGCTTAGCTGTGTCAGGGGGCGGTGAGACCCAGTACTTC.

The J gene is TRBJ2-4, the V gene TRBV2; a weak D match, TRBD1 (6 bases). The CDR3 length is 18 residues. Germline loops: CDR1 SNHLY, CDR2 FYNNEI. Trimming took off 4 bases at V and 0 bases at J, with 19 bases between the two ends. The CDR3 DNA sequence: TGTGCCAGCAGTGGAGCGCAGGGGACCCACCTAGCCAAAAACATTCAGTACTTC. This gives the protein CASSGAQGTHLAKNIQYF.

The sample holds many counts of this clonotype. The chain recombines TRBV2 with TRBJ1-6; D remains unclear. Germline V CDR1 and CDR2: SNHLY, FYNNEI. Between the trimmed V and J ends, which lost 9 bases and 2 bases, there was a span of 11 bases. The CDR3 covers 14 residues. CDR3 amino acids: CASLVGAYNSPLHF. As DNA, the CDR3 is TGTGCCAGTTTAGTTGGAGCCTATAATTCACCCCTCCACTTT. Using reference TRBV2 and TRBJ1-6 for the parts outside the CDR3, the full variable domain is EPEVTQTPSHQVTQMGQEVILRCVPISNHLYFYWYRQILGQKVEFLVSFYNNEISEKSEIFDDQFSVERPDGSNFTLKIRSTKLEDSAMYFCASLVGAYNSPLHFGNGTRLTVT.

In its sample, this clonotype was seen many times. The chain combines TRBV7-9 with TRBJ2-2, with 8 bases lining up with TRBD2. Germline V lookup: CDR1 SEHNR, CDR2 FQNEAQ (reference sequence). CDR3 size: 14 residues. V was clipped by 10 bases and J by 2 bases; unmatched bases: 6. In DNA, the CDR3 is TGTGCCACCCCGGGACTAGTCAACACCGGGGAGCTGTTTTTT. Amino acid sequence: CATPGLVNTGELFF.

This clonotype was counted many times. CDR3 protein: CASSQLGTASYEQYF. DNA of the CDR3: TGTGCCAGCAGCCAATTGGGGACAGCCTCCTACGAGCAGTACTTC. V usage is TRBV4-2 and J usage is TRBJ2-7; 7 nucleotides line up with TRBD1. The germline CDR1 and CDR2 sequences are LGHNA and YNFKEQ. V trimming: 2 bases; J trimming: 0 bases; junction bases outside the gene matches: 4. There are 15 residues in the CDR3.

The chain employs TRBV12-3 or TRBV12-4 and TRBJ1-1; 8 bases agree with TRBD1. J gave up 7 bases and V 4 bases, and 17 bases lay outside the gene matches. The CDR3 covers 17 residues. CDR3 DNA sequence: TGTGCCAGCAGTTCCGACAGGGGAGACTCGGCGGGTCGTGAAGCTTTCTTT. Translation: CASSSDRGDSAGREAFF.

The V gene is TRBV13, the J gene TRBJ2-7; D might be TRBD1 (5 bases). V was pared by 5 bases and J by 3 bases, with 17 bases between. The CDR3 has 15 amino acids. CDR1 PRHDT and CDR2 FYEKMQ come from the germline V gene (reference sequence). The CDR3: CASSTVQESDYEQYF. The CDR3 bases are TGTGCCAGCAGCACAGTACAGGAGTCGGACTACGAGCAGTACTTC.

The sample holds many counts of this clonotype. The CDR3 sequence: CSAPSAGVGEQYF. CDR3 DNA sequence: TGCAGTGCTCCATCTGCAGGGGTTGGCGAGCAGTACTTC. V gene TRBV20-1 combines with J gene TRBJ2-7; a weak D match, TRBD1 (6 bases). Trimming stripped 5 bases from V and 6 bases from J, with 17 bases between. The V gene's germline CDR1 is DFQATT and CDR2 SNEGSKA (reference sequence). The CDR3 is 13 amino acids.

In this sample, this clonotype turned up a few times. J is TRBJ1-5 and V is TRBV7-2; D may be TRBD1 (6 bases). Trimming cost V 5 bases and J 3 bases, with 11 bases left between them. Germline V gene sequence: CDR1 SGHTA, CDR2 FQGNSA. This CDR3 region has 14 residues. The CDR3: CASSPDRNNQPQHF. DNA for the CDR3: TGTGCCAGCAGCCCCGACAGGAACAATCAGCCCCAGCATTTT.

This clonotype was observed a few times. Just one base apart from a much larger clone, this may be a read error. The chain joins TRBV12-3 or TRBV12-4 to TRBJ1-6; D gene uncertain. This CDR3 is 14 amino acids long. CDR3 in amino acids: CASRPQETNSHLHF. The CDR3 nucleotides are TGTGCCAGCAGGCCCCAGGAGACCAATTCACACCTCCACTTT.

This clonotype was observed many times. V is TRBV6-1 and J is TRBJ1-1; unclear D gene. Germline V gene sequence: CDR1 MNHNS, CDR2 SASEGT. The CDR3 length is 14 residues. The V gene lost 8 bases and the J gene lost 4 bases, with 17 bases spanning the gap. This CDR3 reads CASRGYPRGTEAFF. The CDR3 DNA sequence: TGTGCCAGCCGAGGGTACCCCCGCGGCACTGAAGCTTTCTTT.

The table lists this clonotype with many counts. This chain uses TRBV7-9 with TRBJ1-1; D is unclear. The V and J ends lost 2 bases and 2 bases respectively, with 9 bases between them. The CDR3 has 14 residues. CDR1 and CDR2 from the germline V gene are SEHNR and FQNEAQ (reference sequence). The CDR3 reads CASSLLPSNTEAFF. The CDR3 nucleotides read TGTGCCAGCAGCTTACTCCCCAGCAACACTGAAGCTTTCTTT.

This clonotype was recorded many times. This chain connects TRBV2 to TRBJ2-7; no firm D call. The CDR3 consists of 9 residues. Germline CDR1 SNHLY, CDR2 FYNNEI. The V end lost 11 bases, the J end lost 4 bases, and 6 bases lay between the germline ends. CDR3 residues: CAVGYEQYF. CDR3 sequence (DNA): TGTGCCGTTGGGTACGAGCAGTACTTC.

On this clonotype itself: This could be a read error, since a much larger clone is one nucleotide away. The rearrangement joins TRBV6-2 or TRBV6-3 to TRBJ1-1; maybe TRBD1 (6 bases). Germline V CDR1 and CDR2: MNHEY, SVGEGT. The CDR3 loop spans 13 amino acids. CDR3 DNA sequence: TGTGCCAGCAGTTACCAGGGGCAAACTGAAGCTTCCTTT. Translating it yields CASSYQGQTEASF.

This clonotype showed up just once. Germline is not matched at one junction end, which may reflect a read error. The rearrangement joins TRBV11-1 to TRBJ1-1; D remains unclear. There are 14 residues in the CDR3. Germline-derived CDR1 and CDR2 are SGHAT and FQDESV (reference sequence). The CDR3 coding sequence is TGTGCCATCAGCTACCGGACGGAGAACACTGAAGCTTTCTTT. Protein: CAISYRTENTEAFF.

This clonotype was found many times. This chain joins TRBV11-3 and TRBJ2-7, with 7 bases aligning to TRBD2. Germline V lookup: CDR1 SGHNT, CDR2 YENEEA. CDR3 length equals 14 residues. J lost 2 bases, V lost 3 bases, and 4 bases had no gene match. The CDR3 loop is CASSLGGYAYEQYF. CDR3 DNA sequence: TGTGCCAGCAGCTTGGGAGGGTACGCCTACGAGCAGTACTTC. The full variable domain, its missing parts supplied by reference TRBV11-3 and TRBJ2-7, is EAGVVQSPRYKIIEKKQPVAFWCNPISGHNTLYWYLQNLGQGPELLIRYENEEAVDDSQLPKDRFSAERLKGVDSTLKIQPAELGDSAVYLCASSLGGYAYEQYFGPGTRLTVT.

This clonotype has ten or more counts. The CDR3 protein is CASSYSVETQYF. The CDR3 region has the DNA TGTGCCAGCAGTTACTCGGTAGAGACCCAGTACTTC. This chain links TRBV6-5 with TRBJ2-5; D unclear. Germline CDR1 is MNHEY and CDR2 is SVGAGI. Trimming cost V 0 bases and J 4 bases, with 3 bases left between them. This CDR3 is built from 12 residues.

This clonotype was recorded at least ten times. DNA for the CDR3: TGTGCCAGCAGTGAACGGCGAGGCGAGCAGTACTTC. This codes for CASSERRGEQYF. The chain employs TRBV6-1 and TRBJ2-7; D remains ambiguous. The CDR3 contains 12 residues. Trimming stripped 2 bases from V and 6 bases from J, with 8 bases between. Germline V CDR1 and CDR2: MNHNS, SASEGT.

The V gene is TRBV11-1, the J gene TRBJ1-1; TRBD1 matches 12 bases. The CDR3 consists of 16 residues. Trimming at V came to 5 bases and at J to 0 bases, leaving 4 bases not matched to a gene. Germline V lookup: CDR1 SGHAT, CDR2 FQDESV (reference sequence). CDR3 in DNA: TGTGCCAGCAGCAACCGGGACAGGGGGCTGAACACTGAAGCTTTCTTT. This translates into CASSNRDRGLNTEAFF.

This clonotype was seen many times. The chain carries TRBV7-3 and TRBJ1-1; 7 bases map to TRBD1. The CDR3 extends over 14 amino acids. Germline trimming cut 4 bases from V and 1 base from J; bases unmatched to any gene: 3. Germline lookup yields CDR1 SGHTA and CDR2 FQGTGA. The CDR3 DNA reads as TGTGCCAGCAGCTCCGCAGGGGGGAACACTGAAGCTTTCTTT. Translation gives CASSSAGGNTEAFF.

This clonotype was seen many times. V usage is TRBV12-5 and J usage is TRBJ1-1; tentatively, D is TRBD1 (6 bases). In germline, CDR1 is LGHNT, CDR2 FRNRAP. There are 13 residues in the CDR3. V was trimmed by 5 bases and J by 3 bases, leaving 10 bases between them. CDR3 residues: CASGTDSYTEAFF. In DNA form, the CDR3 reads TGTGCTAGTGGTACGGACAGCTACACTGAAGCTTTCTTT. Combining the CDR3 with reference TRBV12-5 and TRBJ1-1 gives the whole variable domain DARVTQTPRHKVTEMGQEVTMRCQPILGHNTVFWYRQTMMQGLELLAYFRNRAPLDDSGMPKDRFSAEMPDATLATLKIQPSEPRDSAVYFCASGTDSYTEAFFGQGTRLTVV.

There are many counts of this clonotype. The rearrangement uses TRBV12-3 or TRBV12-4 and TRBJ1-3; no clear D gene. The CDR3 contains 14 residues. V was cut by 2 bases and J by 0 bases, with 5 bases left in between. The CDR3 coding sequence is TGTGCCAGCAGTTTATCCAACTCTGGAAACACCATATATTTT. Translation gives CASSLSNSGNTIYF.

This chain joins TRBV11-2 and TRBJ1-1; no clear D gene. Deletions cut 4 bases from V and 0 bases from J, with 12 bases between. The germline V gene has CDR1 SGHAT and CDR2 FQNNGV. The CDR3 covers 15 residues. The CDR3 here is CASSSPLVMNTEAFF. The CDR3 region has the DNA TGTGCCAGCAGCTCGCCCCTGGTCATGAACACTGAAGCTTTCTTT.

This clonotype was seen at least ten times. The genes are TRBV12-3 or TRBV12-4 and TRBJ1-4, with TRBD1 matching over 8 bases. The CDR3 runs to 16 residues. The V gene end was trimmed by 5 bases and the J gene end by 4 bases; junction bases not matched to a gene: 9. CDR3 in amino acids: CASSLTDRAINEKLFF. CDR3 sequence (DNA): TGTGCCAGCAGTCTCACGGACAGGGCAATTAATGAAAAACTGTTTTTT.

The gene calls are TRBV4-2 and TRBJ1-6; tentative D call: TRBD1 (6 bases). This CDR3 has 17 amino acids. V was shortened by 1 base and J by 12 bases, with 22 bases between the two germline ends. Germline CDR1 is LGHNA and CDR2 is YNFKEQ. CDR3 in amino acids: CASSQATLRGDIQPLHF. The CDR3 nucleotides read TGTGCCAGCAGCCAAGCAACCTTAAGAGGGGACATCCAACCCCTCCACTTT.